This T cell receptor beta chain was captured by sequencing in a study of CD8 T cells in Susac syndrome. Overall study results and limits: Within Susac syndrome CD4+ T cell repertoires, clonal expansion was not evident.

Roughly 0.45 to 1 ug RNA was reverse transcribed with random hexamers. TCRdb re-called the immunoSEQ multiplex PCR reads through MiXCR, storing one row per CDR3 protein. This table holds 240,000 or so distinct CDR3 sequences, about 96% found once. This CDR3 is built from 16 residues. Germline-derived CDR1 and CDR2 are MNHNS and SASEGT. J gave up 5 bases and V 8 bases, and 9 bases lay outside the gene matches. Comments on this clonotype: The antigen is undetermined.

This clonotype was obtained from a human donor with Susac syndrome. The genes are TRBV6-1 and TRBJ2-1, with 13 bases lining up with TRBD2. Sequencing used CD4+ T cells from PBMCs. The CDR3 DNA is TGTGCCAGCGGTCGCACGACTAGCGGGAGGAACAATGAGCAGTTCTTC. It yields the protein CASGRTTSGRNNEQFF.